This T cell receptor beta chain came from a study of T cell responses to AZD1222 COVID-19 vaccine. Study-wide results and caveats: Elevations in Spike-specific TCR breadth and depth followed administration of two AZD1222 doses. Seropositive at baseline were only a handful of AZD1222 recipients. Repertoire sampling happened only post peak T cell response.

Some clones are missing from TCRdb's copy, which holds only in-frame ones; the method was immunoSEQ multiplex PCR. The sample has 180,000 or so clones, just over 90% seen once. The length of the CDR3 is 17 residues. V was cut by 0 bases and J by 3 bases, with 15 bases left in between. The germline V gene encodes CDR1 MNHEY and CDR2 SMNVEV (reference sequence). As for this clone: Its antigen is still unknown.

The TCR sequence derives from an adult who received the AZD1222 COVID-19 vaccine. The sequences come from peripheral blood, collected 28 days after the second AZD1222 dose. The rearrangement links TRBV27 to TRBJ1-5; the D is unclear. The CDR3 DNA reads TGTGCCAGCAGTTTATCGGTGCCCCGACGTTTCAATCAGCCCCAGCATTTT. It encodes CASSLSVPRRFNQPQHF.